One and the same sample provided the 24 T cell receptor beta chains below, sequenced in a study of OX40 agonist ivuxolimab in advanced cancers. The repertoire was sequenced with immunoSEQ multiplex PCR; TCRdb's copy has only in-frame clones and lacks some. Here the sample spans tens of thousands of clones, 80% to 85% being singletons. Sequences were derived from CD4+ or CD8+ T cells sorted from blood, sampled in a trial of the OX40 agonist ivuxolimab. The receptor set was obtained from an adult with an advanced solid tumor such as melanoma, head and neck, liver or kidney cancer.

The sample holds one count of this clone. The rearrangement uses TRBV5-4 and TRBJ1-1; D possibly corresponds to TRBD1 (6 bases). This CDR3 has 15 residues. Germline CDR1 SGHNT, CDR2 YYREEE (reference sequence). V was trimmed by 5 bases and J by 6 bases, leaving 20 bases between them. The CDR3 bases are TGTGCCAGCAGGCCCCTCGGGGGGCGAAGCTCTGAAGCTTTCTTT. It specifies CASRPLGGRSSEAFF.

The chain recombines TRBV28 with TRBJ2-7; 9 bases are shared with TRBD2. Germline assignment: CDR1 MDHEN and CDR2 SYDVKM. This CDR3 region has 16 residues. V lost 5 bases, J lost 0 bases, and 8 bases stayed unmatched. The CDR3 DNA is TGTGCCAGCAGTAGCCCGACTAGCGGCCCCTCCTACGAGCAGTACTTC. Protein sequence: CASSSPTSGPSYEQYF.

The J gene is TRBJ2-7, the V gene TRBV4-1; D not resolved. The V gene lost 1 base and the J gene lost 8 bases, with 6 bases spanning the gap. The CDR3 spans 11 residues. Germline lookup yields CDR1 MGHRA and CDR2 YSYEKL. CDR3 in amino acids: CASSQAPKQYF. CDR3 bases: TGCGCCAGCAGCCAAGCGCCCAAGCAGTACTTC.

This chain connects TRBV4-1 to TRBJ2-1; 7 bases map to TRBD2. CDR1 and CDR2 (germline): MGHRA, YSYEKL. J lost 7 bases, V lost 0 bases, and 9 bases had no gene match. The CDR3 runs to 16 residues. DNA of the CDR3: TGCGCCAGCAGCCAAGAGGGGGGGTTTGTGACGAATGAGCAGTTCTTC. Encoded protein: CASSQEGGFVTNEQFF.

This clone was seen a handful of times. The genes are TRBV5-4 and TRBJ1-1, with a weak D call TRBD1 (5 bases). Trimming cost V 1 base and J 0 bases, with 13 bases left between them. CDR1 is SGHNT, CDR2 YYREEE, per germline (reference sequence). This CDR3 has 16 residues. This CDR3 is CASSLNGATVNTEAFF. CDR3 in DNA: TGTGCCAGCAGCTTGAACGGGGCGACGGTGAACACTGAAGCTTTCTTT.

The chain joins TRBV15 to TRBJ2-7, with TRBD2 matching 8 bases. Trimming at V came to 0 bases and at J to 3 bases, leaving 4 bases not matched to a gene. CDR1 is LNHNV, CDR2 YYDKDF, per germline (reference sequence). CDR3 size: 15 residues. CDR3 sequence: CATSRDRSGSYEQYF. CDR3 bases: TGTGCCACCAGCAGAGATCGCAGCGGGAGCTACGAGCAGTACTTC.

This chain uses TRBV6-1 with TRBJ2-7, with 16 positions matching TRBD2. Germline-derived CDR1 and CDR2 are MNHNS and SASEGT. Germline trimming cut 4 bases from V and 6 bases from J; bases unmatched to any gene: 9. This CDR3 is 17 amino acids long. CDR3 loop: CASSAPSGLAGGREQYF. The CDR3 bases are TGTGCCAGCAGTGCCCCCTCGGGACTAGCGGGGGGGCGCGAGCAGTACTTC.

This sequence joins TRBV28 and TRBJ1-5; 8 positions agree with TRBD1. V shed 2 bases, J shed 1 base, and the junction held 7 bases outside the gene matches. This CDR3 region has 17 residues. Germline V CDR1 and CDR2: MDHEN, SYDVKM. In nucleotides, the CDR3 is TGTGCCAGCAGTTTAACGCAGGGGGCCTCAAGCAATCAGCCCCAGCATTTT. This translates into CASSLTQGASSNQPQHF.

This chain links TRBV6-1 with TRBJ2-1; 15 nucleotides align to TRBD2. Germline trimming cut 4 bases from V and 10 bases from J; bases unmatched to any gene: 11. This CDR3 is built from 17 residues. Germline CDR1 is MNHNS and CDR2 is SASEGT. CDR3: CASSGGTSGRRRWEQFF. In DNA, the CDR3 is TGTGCCAGCAGTGGCGGGACTAGCGGGAGGCGTCGATGGGAGCAGTTCTTC.

This clone was counted between two and nine times. The chain links TRBV15 to TRBJ1-1; D not certain. With 6 bases removed from V and 6 bases from J, the gap between germline ends came to 20 bases. CDR3 length: 15 residues. CDR1 is LNHNV, CDR2 YYDKDF, per germline (reference sequence). The CDR3 protein is CATSVRALTGPEAFF. The CDR3 DNA is TGTGCCACCAGTGTTCGGGCCTTAACCGGGCCTGAAGCTTTCTTT.

J is TRBJ1-5 and V is TRBV7-2, with D possibly TRBD1 on 5 matching bases. This CDR3 region has 16 residues. The ends were cut back, 2 bases at V and 0 bases at J, with 11 bases in the middle. Germline V gene sequence: CDR1 SGHTA, CDR2 FQGNSA. The CDR3 coding sequence is TGTGCCAGCAGCTTATCGGGGGGGTATAGCAATCAGCCCCAGCATTTT. Its protein is CASSLSGGYSNQPQHF. Full variable domain (missing parts from reference TRBV7-2 and TRBJ1-5): GAGVSQSPSNKVTEKGKDVELRCDPISGHTALYWYRQSLGQGLEFLIYFQGNSAPDKSGLPSDRFSAERTGGSVSTLTIQRTQQEDSAVYLCASSLSGGYSNQPQHFGDGTRLSIL.

The CDR3 DNA follows: TGTGCCAGCTCACCAGGCAGTACCTCGACCTACGAGCAGTACTTC. Protein: CASSPGSTSTYEQYF. The V and J genes are TRBV18 and TRBJ2-7; D unclear. V lost 2 bases and J 2 bases, leaving 13 bases between the germline ends. The CDR3 extends over 15 amino acids. CDR1 is KGHSH, CDR2 LQKENI, per germline.

This chain joins TRBV19 and TRBJ1-5, with a weak D call TRBD1 (6 bases). The ends were cut back, 7 bases at V and 1 base at J, with 20 bases in the middle. The germline gives CDR1 LNHDA, CDR2 SQIVND (reference sequence). The CDR3 loop spans 17 amino acids. CDR3 protein: CASTTMDSYLSNQPQHF. The DNA of the CDR3 is TGTGCCAGTACCACTATGGACAGTTATCTAAGCAATCAGCCCCAGCATTTT.

CDR3 loop: CASSEAVGASNEKLFF. CDR3 sequence (DNA): TGTGCCAGCAGTGAAGCGGTGGGTGCCTCTAATGAAAAACTGTTTTTT. The chain uses TRBV6-1 and TRBJ1-4; D gene uncertain. Germline-derived CDR1 and CDR2 are MNHNS and SASEGT. Trimming took off 0 bases at V and 3 bases at J, with 11 bases between the two ends. There are 16 residues in the CDR3.

The rearrangement links TRBV9 to TRBJ1-3; no reliable D call. V was shortened by 0 bases and J by 0 bases, with 10 bases between the two germline ends. Per germline, CDR1 SGDLS and CDR2 YYNGEE. The CDR3 length is 16 residues. The CDR3 spells CASSVDGRSSGNTIYF. The CDR3, as DNA: TGTGCCAGCAGCGTAGACGGCCGGAGCTCTGGAAACACCATATATTTT.

The CDR3 reads CASSSPTGQGGFLKQPQHF. The CDR3 DNA reads TGTGCCAGCAGTTCACCGACTGGACAGGGCGGGTTTTTGAAACAGCCCCAGCATTTT. V and J are TRBV28 and TRBJ1-5; 8 bases are shared with TRBD1. The length of the CDR3 is 19 residues. CDR1 is MDHEN, CDR2 SYDVKM, per germline. The junction had 21 bases not matched to a gene; V was cut back by 4 bases and J by 7 bases. The full variable domain, in which reference TRBV28 and TRBJ1-5 provide the parts outside the CDR3, is DVKVTQSSRYLVKRTGEKVFLECVQDMDHENMFWYRQDPGLGLRLIYFSYDVKMKEKGDIPEGYSVSREKKERFSLILESASTNQTSMYLCASSSPTGQGGFLKQPQHFGDGTRLSIL.

The chain recombines TRBV29-1 with TRBJ1-1; D is unresolved. The V end lost 7 bases, the J end lost 6 bases, and 18 bases lay between the germline ends. This CDR3 region has 13 residues. Germline V gene sequence: CDR1 SQVTM, CDR2 ANQGSEA. CDR3 protein: CSATRALRAEAFF. CDR3 DNA sequence: TGCAGCGCCACCCGGGCTCTTAGGGCTGAAGCTTTCTTT.

The rearrangement uses TRBV5-1 and TRBJ2-3; D gene ambiguous. The germline V gene encodes CDR1 SGHRS and CDR2 YFSETQ. Between the trimmed V and J ends, which lost 1 base and 1 base, there was a span of 10 bases. The CDR3 spans 15 residues. CDR3 in DNA: TGCGCCAGCAGCTTGTTAAACAGCGGCACAGATACGCAGTATTTT. It yields the protein CASSLLNSGTDTQYF.

V gene TRBV28 combines with J gene TRBJ2-1; 7 nucleotides align to TRBD2. V dropped 6 bases and J dropped 5; count of bases not matched to a gene: 10. This CDR3 comprises 15 residues. CDR1 is MDHEN and CDR2 is SYDVKM in the germline V gene. This CDR3 is CASRAPGLRDNEQFF. CDR3 nucleotides: TGTGCCAGCAGGGCCCCGGGACTACGGGACAATGAGCAGTTCTTC.

The rearrangement links TRBV7-8 to TRBJ2-5, with D tentatively TRBD1 (5 bases). The CDR3 runs to 15 residues. The V end lost 1 base, the J end lost 5 bases, and 14 bases lay between the germline ends. Germline V gene lookup returns CDR1 SGHVS and CDR2 FQNEAQ. CDR3 loop: CASSLERGRWETQYF. The CDR3, as DNA: TGTGCCAGCAGCTTAGAAAGGGGTCGGTGGGAGACCCAGTACTTC.

The chain employs TRBV7-9 and TRBJ1-2, with D tentatively TRBD1 (6 bases). CDR1 and CDR2 from the germline V gene are SEHNR and FQNEAQ (reference sequence). This CDR3 is 14 amino acids long. V was clipped by 4 bases and J by 4 bases, with 13 bases between them. The CDR3 DNA is TGTGCCAGCAGCTCCTACACAGGGTTCTATGGCTACACCTTC. This codes for CASSSYTGFYGYTF.

The J gene is TRBJ2-1, the V gene TRBV2; 7 positions match TRBD2. This CDR3 contains 16 residues. Germline values: CDR1 SNHLY, CDR2 FYNNEI. The V gene end was trimmed by 3 bases and the J gene end by 0 bases; junction bases not matched to a gene: 5. The CDR3 bases are TGTGCCAGCAGTGATCCGGGCGGGAGCTCCTACAATGAGCAGTTCTTC. This encodes CASSDPGGSSYNEQFF.

This clone was seen once. The J gene is TRBJ2-3, the V gene TRBV18; no clear D gene. V lost 3 bases and J 3 bases, leaving 13 bases between the germline ends. Germline V gene sequence: CDR1 KGHSH, CDR2 LQKENI. The CDR3 contains 15 residues. CDR3 amino acids: CASSPSMIETDTQYF. In nucleotides, the CDR3 is TGTGCCAGCTCACCGAGTATGATAGAGACAGATACGCAGTATTTT.

The chain links TRBV11-1 to TRBJ2-7; D gene unclear. CDR1 and CDR2 from the germline V gene are SGHAT and FQDESV (reference sequence). This CDR3 comprises 15 residues. The ends were cut back, 1 base at V and 0 bases at J, with 10 bases in the middle. The CDR3 sequence is CASSLVSSSSYEQYF. The CDR3 DNA reads TGTGCCAGCAGCTTAGTGTCTTCCAGCTCCTACGAGCAGTACTTC.